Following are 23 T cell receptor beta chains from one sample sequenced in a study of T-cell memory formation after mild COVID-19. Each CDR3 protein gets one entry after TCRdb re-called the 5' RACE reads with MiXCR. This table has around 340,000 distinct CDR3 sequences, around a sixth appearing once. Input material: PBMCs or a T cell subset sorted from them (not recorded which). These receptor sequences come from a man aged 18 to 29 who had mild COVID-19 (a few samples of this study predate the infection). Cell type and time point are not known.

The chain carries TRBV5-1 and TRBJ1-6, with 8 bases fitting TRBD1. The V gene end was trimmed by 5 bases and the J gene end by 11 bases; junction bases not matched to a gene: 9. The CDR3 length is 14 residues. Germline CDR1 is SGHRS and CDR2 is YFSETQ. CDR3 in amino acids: CASSSDREKPPLHF. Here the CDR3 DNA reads TGCGCCAGCAGTTCGGACAGGGAGAAACCACCCCTCCACTTT.

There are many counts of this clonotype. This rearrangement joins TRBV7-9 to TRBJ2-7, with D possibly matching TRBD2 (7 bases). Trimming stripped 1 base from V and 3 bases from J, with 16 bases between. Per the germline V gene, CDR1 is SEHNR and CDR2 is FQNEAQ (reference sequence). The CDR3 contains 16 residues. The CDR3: CASSLVSREGHYEQYV. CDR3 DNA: TGTGCCAGCAGCTTAGTTTCCAGGGAGGGACACTACGAGCAGTACGTC.

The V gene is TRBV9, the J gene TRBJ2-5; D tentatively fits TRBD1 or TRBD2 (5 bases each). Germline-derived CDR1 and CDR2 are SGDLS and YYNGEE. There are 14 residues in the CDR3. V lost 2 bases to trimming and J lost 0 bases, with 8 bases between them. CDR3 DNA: TGTGCCAGCAGCGTGGGACCGCACCAAGAGACCCAGTACTTC. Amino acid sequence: CASSVGPHQETQYF.

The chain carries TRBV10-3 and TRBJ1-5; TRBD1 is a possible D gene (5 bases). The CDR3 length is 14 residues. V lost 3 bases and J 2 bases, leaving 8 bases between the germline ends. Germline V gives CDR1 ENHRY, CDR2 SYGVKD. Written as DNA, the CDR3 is TGTGCCATCAGTGATGGGGCGGGCAATCAGCCCCAGCATTTT. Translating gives CAISDGAGNQPQHF.

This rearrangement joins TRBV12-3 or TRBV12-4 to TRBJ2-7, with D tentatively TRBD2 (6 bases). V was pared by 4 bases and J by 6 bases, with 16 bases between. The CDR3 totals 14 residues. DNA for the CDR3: TGTGCCAGCAGTTACGCGGGAACCGCAGGCGAGCAGTACGTC. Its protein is CASSYAGTAGEQYV.

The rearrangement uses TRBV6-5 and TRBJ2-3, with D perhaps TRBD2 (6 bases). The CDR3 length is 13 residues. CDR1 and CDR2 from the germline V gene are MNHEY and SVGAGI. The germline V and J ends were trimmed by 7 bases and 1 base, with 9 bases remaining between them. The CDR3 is CASTVAGTDTQYF. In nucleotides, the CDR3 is TGTGCCAGCACCGTAGCGGGCACAGATACGCAGTATTTT.

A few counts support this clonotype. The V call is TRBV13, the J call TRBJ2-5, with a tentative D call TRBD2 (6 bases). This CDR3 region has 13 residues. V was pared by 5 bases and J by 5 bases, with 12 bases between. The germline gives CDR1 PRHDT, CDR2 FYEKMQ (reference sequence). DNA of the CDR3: TGTGCCAGCAGCGGACGGAGCGGGGAGACCCAGTACTTC. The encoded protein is CASSGRSGETQYF.

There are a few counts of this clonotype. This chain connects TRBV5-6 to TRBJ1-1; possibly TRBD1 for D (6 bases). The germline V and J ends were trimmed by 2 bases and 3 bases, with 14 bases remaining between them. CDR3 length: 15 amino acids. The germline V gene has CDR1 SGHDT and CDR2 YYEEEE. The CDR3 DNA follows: TGTGCCAGCAGCTTTCGACAGGTGGGACACACTGAAGCTTTCTTT. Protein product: CASSFRQVGHTEAFF.

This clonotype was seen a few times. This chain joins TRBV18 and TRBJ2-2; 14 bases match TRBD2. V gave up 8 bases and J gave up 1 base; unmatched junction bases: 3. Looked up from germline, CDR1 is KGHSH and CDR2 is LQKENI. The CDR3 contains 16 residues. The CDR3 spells CASTGLAGENTGELFF. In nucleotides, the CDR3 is TGTGCCAGCACGGGACTAGCGGGGGAGAACACCGGGGAGCTGTTTTTT. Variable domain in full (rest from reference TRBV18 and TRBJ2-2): NAGVMQNPRHLVRRRGQEARLRCSPMKGHSHVYWYRQLPEEGLKFMVYLQKENIIDESGMPKERFSAEFPKEGPSILRIQQVVRGDSAAYFCASTGLAGENTGELFFGEGSRLTVL.

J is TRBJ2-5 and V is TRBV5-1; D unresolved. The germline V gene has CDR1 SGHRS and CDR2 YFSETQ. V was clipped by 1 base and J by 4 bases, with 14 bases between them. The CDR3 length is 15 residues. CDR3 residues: CASSLNNGMRETQYF. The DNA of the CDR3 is TGCGCCAGCAGCTTGAATAATGGCATGAGAGAGACCCAGTACTTC. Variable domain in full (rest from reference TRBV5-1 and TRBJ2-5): KAGVTQTPRYLIKTRGQQVTLSCSPISGHRSVSWYQQTPGQGLQFLFEYFSETQRNKGNFPGRFSGRQFSNSRSEMNVSTLELGDSALYLCASSLNNGMRETQYFGPGTRLLVL.

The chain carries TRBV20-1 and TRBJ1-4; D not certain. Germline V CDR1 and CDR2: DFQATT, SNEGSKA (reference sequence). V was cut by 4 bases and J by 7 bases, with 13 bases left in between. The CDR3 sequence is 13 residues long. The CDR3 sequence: CSAKGRTSEKLFF. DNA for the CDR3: TGCAGTGCTAAGGGCAGGACGAGTGAAAAACTGTTTTTT.

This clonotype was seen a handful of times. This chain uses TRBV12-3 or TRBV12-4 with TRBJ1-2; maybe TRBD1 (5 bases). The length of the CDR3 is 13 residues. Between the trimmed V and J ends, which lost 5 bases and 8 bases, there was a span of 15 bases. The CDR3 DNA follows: TGTGCCAGCAGTCCCCTCGGGGCGCGAGGCTACACCTTC. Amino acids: CASSPLGARGYTF.

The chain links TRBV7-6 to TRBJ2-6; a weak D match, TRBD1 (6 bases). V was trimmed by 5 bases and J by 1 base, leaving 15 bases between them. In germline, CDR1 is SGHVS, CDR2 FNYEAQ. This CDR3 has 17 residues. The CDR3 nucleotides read TGTGCCAGCAGCCCCTTCCAGGGGATATCTGGGGCCAACGTCCTGACTTTC. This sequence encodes CASSPFQGISGANVLTF.

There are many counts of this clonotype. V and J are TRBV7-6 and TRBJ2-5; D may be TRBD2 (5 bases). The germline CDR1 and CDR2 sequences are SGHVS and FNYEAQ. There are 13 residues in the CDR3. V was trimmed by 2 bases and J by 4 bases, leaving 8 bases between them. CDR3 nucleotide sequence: TGTGCCAGCAGCTTACTTGAGGGAGAGACCCAGTACTTC. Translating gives CASSLLEGETQYF.

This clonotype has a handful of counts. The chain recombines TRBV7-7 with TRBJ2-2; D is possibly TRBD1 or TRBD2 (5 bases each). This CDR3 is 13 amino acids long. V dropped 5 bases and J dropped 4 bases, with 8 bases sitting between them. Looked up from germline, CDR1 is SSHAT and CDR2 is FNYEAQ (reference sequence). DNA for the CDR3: TGTGCCAGCAGCCAGGGACCCACCGGGGAGCTGTTTTTT. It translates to CASSQGPTGELFF.

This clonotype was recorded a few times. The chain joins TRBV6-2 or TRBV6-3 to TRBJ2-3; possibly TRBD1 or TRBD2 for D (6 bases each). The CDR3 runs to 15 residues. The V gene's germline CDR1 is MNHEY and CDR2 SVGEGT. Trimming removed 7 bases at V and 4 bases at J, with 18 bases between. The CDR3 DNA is TGTGCCAGCACCCAAAGGGGGGTTGGGGCAGATACGCAGTATTTT. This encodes CASTQRGVGADTQYF.

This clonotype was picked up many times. The CDR3: CASSQRTSGGVEQFF. In DNA, the CDR3 is TGTGCCAGCAGTCAAAGGACTAGCGGGGGAGTGGAGCAGTTCTTC. The chain combines TRBV6-5 with TRBJ2-1; TRBD2 agrees at 13 bases. Germline CDR1 and CDR2: MNHEY and SVGAGI. The CDR3 is made up of 15 amino acids. Losses at the gene ends were 5 bases for V and 10 bases for J; bases not matched to a gene: 8.

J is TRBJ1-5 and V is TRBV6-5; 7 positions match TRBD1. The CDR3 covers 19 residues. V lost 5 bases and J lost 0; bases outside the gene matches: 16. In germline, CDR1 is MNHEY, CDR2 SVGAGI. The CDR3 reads CASSRPQGGLGYSNQPQHF. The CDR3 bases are TGTGCCAGCAGTCGACCTCAGGGGGGCCTGGGTTATAGCAATCAGCCCCAGCATTTT.

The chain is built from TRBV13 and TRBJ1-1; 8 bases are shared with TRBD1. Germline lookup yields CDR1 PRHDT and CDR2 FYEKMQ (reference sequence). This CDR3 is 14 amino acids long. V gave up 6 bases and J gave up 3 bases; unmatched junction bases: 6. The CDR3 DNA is TGTGCCAGCAGGAGACAGGGGCTGCACACTGAAGCTTTCTTT. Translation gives CASRRQGLHTEAFF.

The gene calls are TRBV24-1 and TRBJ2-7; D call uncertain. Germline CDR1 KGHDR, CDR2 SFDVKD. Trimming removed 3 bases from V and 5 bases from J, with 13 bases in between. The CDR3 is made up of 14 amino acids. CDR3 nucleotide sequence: TGTGCCACCAGTGATCCCCTCCGGCTCAACGAGCAGTACGTC. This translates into CATSDPLRLNEQYV.

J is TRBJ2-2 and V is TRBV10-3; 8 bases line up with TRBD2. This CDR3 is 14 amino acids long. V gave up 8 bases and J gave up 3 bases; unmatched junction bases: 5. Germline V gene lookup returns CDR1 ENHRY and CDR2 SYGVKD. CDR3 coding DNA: TGTGCCATCGCGGGGGGAGGGTACACCGGGGAGCTGTTTTTT. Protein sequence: CAIAGGGYTGELFF.

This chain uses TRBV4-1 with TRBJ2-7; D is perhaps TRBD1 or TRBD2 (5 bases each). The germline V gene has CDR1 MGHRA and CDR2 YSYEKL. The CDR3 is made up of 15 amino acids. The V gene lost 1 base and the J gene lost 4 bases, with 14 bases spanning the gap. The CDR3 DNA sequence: TGCGCCAGCAGCCAAGGGTTGAGGGGCCTTTACGAGCAGTACTTC. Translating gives CASSQGLRGLYEQYF.

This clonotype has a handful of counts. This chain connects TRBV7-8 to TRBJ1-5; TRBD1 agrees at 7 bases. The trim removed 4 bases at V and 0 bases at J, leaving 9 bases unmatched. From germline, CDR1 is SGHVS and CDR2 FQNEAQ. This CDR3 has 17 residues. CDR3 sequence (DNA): TGTGCCAGCAGCTCAGGGGGGGGACAGCCTAGCAATCAGCCCCAGCATTTT. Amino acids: CASSSGGGQPSNQPQHF.